The 7 T cell receptor beta chains listed next were all sequenced from one sample in a study of shared clonotypes between healthy human individuals. This table comes from immunoSEQ multiplex PCR, and its TCRdb copy is limited to in-frame clones, with some not included. Among 600,000 to 750,000 clones listed, 60% to 80% were seen once. Sequencing was carried out using memory CD4+ T cells sorted from blood. Subset of the sample: CD45RA-negative fraction. The source of these receptors is a woman in her twenties or thirties in good health.

With regard to this clone: Other DNA sequences from this sample encode an identical CDR3 as well. This chain uses TRBV30 with TRBJ2-3; 8 nucleotides match TRBD2. In germline, CDR1 is GTSNPN, CDR2 SVGIG (reference sequence). V shed 3 bases and J 2 bases; nucleotides not matched to a gene: 4. This CDR3 has 14 amino acids. The CDR3 sequence is CAWRTSGNTDTQYF. The CDR3 DNA sequence: TGTGCCTGGAGAACTAGCGGAAACACAGATACGCAGTATTTT.

The rearrangement links TRBV5-1 to TRBJ2-1, with 14 positions matching TRBD2. CDR1 is SGHRS and CDR2 is YFSETQ in the germline V gene. The CDR3 is made up of 16 amino acids. Germline trimming cut 5 bases from V and 2 bases from J; bases unmatched to any gene: 3. The CDR3 DNA reads TGCGCCAGCAGTACGACTAGCGGGAGGGCCTACAATGAGCAGTTCTTC. Translation: CASSTTSGRAYNEQFF.

V and J are TRBV28 and TRBJ1-3; D not resolved. There are 14 residues in the CDR3. V lost 2 bases and J lost 6, with 11 bases in between. In germline, CDR1 is MDHEN, CDR2 SYDVKM. CDR3 amino acids: CASSLIPQQNTIYF. Here the CDR3 DNA reads TGTGCCAGCAGTTTAATTCCCCAACAAAACACCATATATTTT. Together with reference TRBV28 and TRBJ1-3, the CDR3 gives the full variable domain: DVKVTQSSRYLVKRTGEKVFLECVQDMDHENMFWYRQDPGLGLRLIYFSYDVKMKEKGDIPEGYSVSREKKERFSLILESASTNQTSMYLCASSLIPQQNTIYFGEGSWLTVV.

The rearrangement joins TRBV27 to TRBJ1-2; D unresolved. Germline loops: CDR1 MNHEY, CDR2 SMNVEV (reference sequence). The length of the CDR3 is 13 residues. V was cut by 1 base and J by 3 bases, with 6 bases left in between. CDR3 in DNA: TGTGCCAGCAGTTTATACAGATACTATGGCTACACCTTC. It yields the protein CASSLYRYYGYTF.

This sequence joins TRBV7-6 and TRBJ1-4; 7 nucleotides line up with TRBD1. V shed 6 bases and J 5 bases; nucleotides not matched to a gene: 9. The germline gives CDR1 SGHVS, CDR2 FNYEAQ. The CDR3 spans 15 residues. The DNA of the CDR3 is TGTGCCAGCAGACGAGGACAGGCGTCAAATGAAAAACTGTTTTTT. It is translated as CASRRGQASNEKLFF.

V usage is TRBV15 and J usage is TRBJ2-2; D gene ambiguous. CDR3 length: 12 amino acids. The germline V gene encodes CDR1 LNHNV and CDR2 YYDKDF (reference sequence). Trimming removed 4 bases from V and 7 bases from J, with 7 bases in between. The CDR3 nucleotides read TGTGCCACCAGCAAATTTATCGGGGAGCTGTTTTTT. Translation: CATSKFIGELFF.

CDR3 amino acids: CASSATGRFGTEAFF. CDR3 sequence (DNA): TGTGCCAGCAGCGCTACAGGTCGGTTTGGGACTGAAGCTTTCTTT. The J gene is TRBJ1-1, the V gene TRBV9; D may be TRBD1 (5 bases). Trimming took 3 bases from V and 5 from J, leaving 17 bases between them. The CDR3 covers 15 residues. CDR1 SGDLS and CDR2 YYNGEE come from the germline V gene.